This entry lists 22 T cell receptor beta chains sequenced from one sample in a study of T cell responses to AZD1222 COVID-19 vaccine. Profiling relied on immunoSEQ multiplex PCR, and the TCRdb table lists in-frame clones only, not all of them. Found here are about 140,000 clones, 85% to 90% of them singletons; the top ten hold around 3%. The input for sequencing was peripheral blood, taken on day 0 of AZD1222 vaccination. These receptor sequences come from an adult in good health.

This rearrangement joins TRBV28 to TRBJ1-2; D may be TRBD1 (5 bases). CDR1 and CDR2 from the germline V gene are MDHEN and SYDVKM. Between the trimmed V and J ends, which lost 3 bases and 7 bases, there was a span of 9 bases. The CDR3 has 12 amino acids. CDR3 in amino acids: CASSFFGAGYTF. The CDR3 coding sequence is TGTGCCAGCAGTTTTTTCGGGGCTGGCTACACCTTC.

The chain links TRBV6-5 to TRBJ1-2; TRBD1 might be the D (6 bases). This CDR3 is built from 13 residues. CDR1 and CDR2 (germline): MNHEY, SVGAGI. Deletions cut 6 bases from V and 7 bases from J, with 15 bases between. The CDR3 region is CASSLGGAGGYTF. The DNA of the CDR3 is TGTGCCAGCAGCTTAGGGGGGGCCGGTGGCTACACCTTC.

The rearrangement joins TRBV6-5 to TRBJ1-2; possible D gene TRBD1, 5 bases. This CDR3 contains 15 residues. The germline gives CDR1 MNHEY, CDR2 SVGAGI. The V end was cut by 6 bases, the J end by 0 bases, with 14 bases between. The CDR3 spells CASRAGWASNYGYTF. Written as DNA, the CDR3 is TGTGCCAGCAGGGCAGGGTGGGCGTCTAACTATGGCTACACCTTC.

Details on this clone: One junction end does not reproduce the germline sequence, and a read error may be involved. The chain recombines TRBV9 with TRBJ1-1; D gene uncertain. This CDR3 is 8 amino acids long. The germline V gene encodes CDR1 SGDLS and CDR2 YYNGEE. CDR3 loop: CASSPDLF. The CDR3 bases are TGTGCCAGCAGCCCGGACCTCTTT.

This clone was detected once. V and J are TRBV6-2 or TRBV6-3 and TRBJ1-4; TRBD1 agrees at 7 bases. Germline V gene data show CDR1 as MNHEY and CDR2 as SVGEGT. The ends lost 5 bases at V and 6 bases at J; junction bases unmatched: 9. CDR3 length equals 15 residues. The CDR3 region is CASSPPGTAYEKLFF. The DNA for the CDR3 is TGTGCCAGCAGTCCCCCCGGGACAGCCTATGAAAAACTGTTTTTT.

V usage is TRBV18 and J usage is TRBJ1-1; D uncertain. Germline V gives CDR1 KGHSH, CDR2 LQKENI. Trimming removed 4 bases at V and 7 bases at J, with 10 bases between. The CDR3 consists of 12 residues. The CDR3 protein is CASSRTENEAFF. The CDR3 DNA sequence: TGTGCCAGCTCACGGACGGAAAATGAAGCTTTCTTT.

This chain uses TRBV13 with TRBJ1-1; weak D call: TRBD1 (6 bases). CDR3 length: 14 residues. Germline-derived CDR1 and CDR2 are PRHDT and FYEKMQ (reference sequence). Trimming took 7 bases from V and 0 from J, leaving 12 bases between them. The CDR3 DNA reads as TGTGCCAGCACCCAGGGGCGATTGAACACTGAAGCTTTCTTT. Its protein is CASTQGRLNTEAFF.

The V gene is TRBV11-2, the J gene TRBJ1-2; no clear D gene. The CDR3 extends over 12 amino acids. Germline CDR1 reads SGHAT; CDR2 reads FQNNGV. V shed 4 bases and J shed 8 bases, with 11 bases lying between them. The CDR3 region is CASSSQLYGYTF. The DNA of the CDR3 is TGTGCCAGCAGCTCCCAGCTGTACGGCTACACCTTC.

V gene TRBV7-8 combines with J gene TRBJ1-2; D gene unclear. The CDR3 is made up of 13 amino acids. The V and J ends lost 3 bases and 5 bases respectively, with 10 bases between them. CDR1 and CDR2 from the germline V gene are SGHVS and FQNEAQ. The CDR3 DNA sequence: TGTGCCAGCAGCTTTAATACTGTTTATGGCTACACCTTC. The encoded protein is CASSFNTVYGYTF.

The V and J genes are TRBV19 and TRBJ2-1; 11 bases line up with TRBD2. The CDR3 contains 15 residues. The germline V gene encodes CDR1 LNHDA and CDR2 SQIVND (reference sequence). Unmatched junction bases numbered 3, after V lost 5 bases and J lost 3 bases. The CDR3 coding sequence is TGTGCCAGTAGTCATCTAGCGGGGGGCTACAATGAGCAGTTCTTC. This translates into CASSHLAGGYNEQFF.

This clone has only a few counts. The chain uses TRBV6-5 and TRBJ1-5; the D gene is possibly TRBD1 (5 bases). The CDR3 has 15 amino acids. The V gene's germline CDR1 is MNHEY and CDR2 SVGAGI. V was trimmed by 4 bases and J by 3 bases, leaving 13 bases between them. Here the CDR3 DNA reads TGTGCCAGCAGTTCGGGACTCTTGACCAATCAGCCCCAGCATTTT. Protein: CASSSGLLTNQPQHF.

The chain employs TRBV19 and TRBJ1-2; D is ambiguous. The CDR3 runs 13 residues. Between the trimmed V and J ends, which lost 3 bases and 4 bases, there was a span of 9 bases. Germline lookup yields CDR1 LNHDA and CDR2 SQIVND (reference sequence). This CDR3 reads CASSISGSYGYTF. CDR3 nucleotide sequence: TGTGCCAGTAGTATTTCGGGATCCTATGGCTACACCTTC. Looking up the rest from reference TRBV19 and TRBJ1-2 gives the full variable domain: DGGITQSPKYLFRKEGQNVTLSCEQNLNHDAMYWYRQDPGQGLRLIYYSQIVNDFQKGDIAEGYSVSREKKESFPLTVTSAQKNPTAFYLCASSISGSYGYTFGSGTRLTVV.

In DNA, the CDR3 is TGTGCCAGCAGCTTGGGGGGAGGGCCCCAGCATTTT. It is translated as CASSLGGGPQHF. The V and J genes are TRBV5-4 and TRBJ1-5; D gene unclear. The germline CDR1 and CDR2 sequences are SGHNT and YYREEE (reference sequence). The CDR3 extends over 12 amino acids. The ends were cut back, 0 bases at V and 9 bases at J, with 7 bases in the middle.

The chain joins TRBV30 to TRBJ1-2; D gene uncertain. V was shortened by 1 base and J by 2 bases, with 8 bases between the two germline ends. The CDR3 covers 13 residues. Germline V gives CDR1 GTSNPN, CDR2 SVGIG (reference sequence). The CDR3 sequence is CAWSGDGNYGYTF. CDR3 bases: TGTGCCTGGAGTGGAGACGGGAACTATGGCTACACCTTC.

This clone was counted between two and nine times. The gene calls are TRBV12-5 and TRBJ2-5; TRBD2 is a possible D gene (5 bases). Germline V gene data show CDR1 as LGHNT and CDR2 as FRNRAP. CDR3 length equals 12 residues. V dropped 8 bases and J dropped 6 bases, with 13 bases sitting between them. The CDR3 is CASHGIEKTQYF. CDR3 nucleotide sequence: TGTGCTAGTCACGGGATCGAGAAGACCCAGTACTTC.

CDR3 amino acids: CASSVRAAARETQYF. The DNA for the CDR3 is TGTGCCAGCAGCGTCCGGGCCGCGGCGCGAGAGACCCAGTACTTC. V gene TRBV9 combines with J gene TRBJ2-5; D call uncertain. The CDR3 sequence is 15 residues long. Trimming took off 2 bases at V and 4 bases at J, with 15 bases between the two ends. Germline V CDR1 and CDR2: SGDLS, YYNGEE.

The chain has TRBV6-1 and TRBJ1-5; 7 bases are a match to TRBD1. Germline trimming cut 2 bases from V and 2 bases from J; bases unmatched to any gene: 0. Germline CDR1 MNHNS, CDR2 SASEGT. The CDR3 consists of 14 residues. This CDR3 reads CASSEQGGNQPQHF. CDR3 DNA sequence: TGTGCCAGCAGTGAACAGGGGGGCAATCAGCCCCAGCATTTT.

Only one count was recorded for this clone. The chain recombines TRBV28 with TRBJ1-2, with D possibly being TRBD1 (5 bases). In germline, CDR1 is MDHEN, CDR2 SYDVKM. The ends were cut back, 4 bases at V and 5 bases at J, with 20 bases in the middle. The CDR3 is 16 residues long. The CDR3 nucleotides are TGTGCCAGCAGTTCCGGGGGAACGCCCGACCAGTATGGCTACACCTTC. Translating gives CASSSGGTPDQYGYTF.

This CDR3 reads CASSLVGSEQYF. The CDR3 DNA sequence: TGTGCCAGCAGTTTGGTAGGGTCCGAGCAGTACTTC. The J gene is TRBJ2-7, the V gene TRBV27; the D is unclear. The CDR3 is 12 residues long. Trimming pared 3 bases from V and 6 bases from J, leaving 9 bases between. Germline V CDR1 and CDR2: MNHEY, SMNVEV (reference sequence).

The chain's CDR3 is CAWSAGTSVNNEQFF. The DNA of the CDR3 is TGTGCCTGGAGTGCCGGGACTAGCGTCAATAATGAGCAGTTCTTC. This chain uses TRBV30 with TRBJ2-1, with TRBD2 matching 10 bases. Germline V gives CDR1 GTSNPN, CDR2 SVGIG (reference sequence). The CDR3 runs 15 residues. J was trimmed by 7 bases and V by 1 base; bases with no gene match: 7.

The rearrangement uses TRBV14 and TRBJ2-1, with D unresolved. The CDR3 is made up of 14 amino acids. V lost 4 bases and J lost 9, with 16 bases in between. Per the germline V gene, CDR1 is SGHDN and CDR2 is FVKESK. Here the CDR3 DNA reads TGTGCCAGCAGCCCCCTGATCGCGAGGCGTGAGCAGTTCTTC. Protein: CASSPLIARREQFF.

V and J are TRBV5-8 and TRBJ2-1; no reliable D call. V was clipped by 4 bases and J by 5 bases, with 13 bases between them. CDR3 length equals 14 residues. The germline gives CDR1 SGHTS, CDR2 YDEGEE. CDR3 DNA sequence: TGTGCCAGCAGCCCCCGAGAGGAAGACAATGAGCAGTTCTTC. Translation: CASSPREEDNEQFF.